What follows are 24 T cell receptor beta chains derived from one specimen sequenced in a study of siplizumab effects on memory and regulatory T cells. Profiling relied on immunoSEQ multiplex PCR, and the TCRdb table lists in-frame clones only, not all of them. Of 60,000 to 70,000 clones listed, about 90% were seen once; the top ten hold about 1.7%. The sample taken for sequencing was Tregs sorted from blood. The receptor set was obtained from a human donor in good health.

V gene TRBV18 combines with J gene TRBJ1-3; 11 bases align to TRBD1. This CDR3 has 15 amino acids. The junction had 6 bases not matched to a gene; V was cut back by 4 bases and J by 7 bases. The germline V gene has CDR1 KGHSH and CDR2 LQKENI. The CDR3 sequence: CASSRGQGARNTIYF. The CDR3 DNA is TGTGCCAGCTCACGCGGACAGGGGGCCCGGAACACCATATATTTT.

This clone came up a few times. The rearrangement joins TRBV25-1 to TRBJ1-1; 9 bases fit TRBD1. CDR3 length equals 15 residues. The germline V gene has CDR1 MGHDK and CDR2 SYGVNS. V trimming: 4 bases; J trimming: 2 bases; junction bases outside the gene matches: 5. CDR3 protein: CASSAYRGRNTEAFF. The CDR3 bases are TGTGCCAGCAGTGCCTACAGGGGGCGAAACACTGAAGCTTTCTTT.

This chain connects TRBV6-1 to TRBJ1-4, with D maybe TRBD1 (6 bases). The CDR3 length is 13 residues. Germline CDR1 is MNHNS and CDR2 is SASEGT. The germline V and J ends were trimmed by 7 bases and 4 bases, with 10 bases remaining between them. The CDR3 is CASKDRFNEKLFF. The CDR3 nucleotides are TGTGCCAGCAAAGACAGGTTTAATGAAAAACTGTTTTTT.

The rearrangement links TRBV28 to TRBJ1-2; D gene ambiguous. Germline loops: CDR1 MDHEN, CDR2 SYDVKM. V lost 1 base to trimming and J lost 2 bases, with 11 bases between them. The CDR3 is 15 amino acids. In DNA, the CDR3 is TGTGCCAGCAGTTTATCCGGACGGATAAACTATGGCTACACCTTC. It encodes CASSLSGRINYGYTF.

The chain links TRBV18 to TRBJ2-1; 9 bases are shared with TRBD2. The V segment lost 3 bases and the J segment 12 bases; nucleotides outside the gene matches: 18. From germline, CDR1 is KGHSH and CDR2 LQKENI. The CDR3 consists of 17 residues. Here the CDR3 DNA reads TGTGCCAGCTCACCGGTGGTTAGCGGGAGTGCGTCTGCGGTGCAGTTCTTC. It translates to CASSPVVSGSASAVQFF.

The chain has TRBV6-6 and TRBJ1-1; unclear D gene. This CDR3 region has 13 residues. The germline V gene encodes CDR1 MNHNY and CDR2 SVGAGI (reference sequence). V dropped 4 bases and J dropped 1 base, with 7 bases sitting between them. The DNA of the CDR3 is TGTGCCAGCAGTTTTGGAGAGAACACTGAAGCTTTCTTT. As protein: CASSFGENTEAFF.

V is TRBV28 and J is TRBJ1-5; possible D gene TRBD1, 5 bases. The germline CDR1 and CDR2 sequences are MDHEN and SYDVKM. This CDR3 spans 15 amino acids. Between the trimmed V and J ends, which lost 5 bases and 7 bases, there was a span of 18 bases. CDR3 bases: TGTGCCAGCAGTCTCCCCGCAGGGTTTGGGCAGCCCCAGCATTTT. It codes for CASSLPAGFGQPQHF.

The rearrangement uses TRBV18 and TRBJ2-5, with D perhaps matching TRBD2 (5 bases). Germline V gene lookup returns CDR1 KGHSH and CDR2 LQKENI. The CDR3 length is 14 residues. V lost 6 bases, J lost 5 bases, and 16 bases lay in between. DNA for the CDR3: TGTGCCAGCTCCCGAGAGGGCCGTGGGGAGACCCAGTACTTC. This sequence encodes CASSREGRGETQYF.

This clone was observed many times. CDR3 nucleotides: TGTGCCAGCAAGGTAGCGGGAGTGGGCTACGAGCAGTACTTC. Protein product: CASKVAGVGYEQYF. The rearrangement links TRBV2 to TRBJ2-7, with 9 bases aligning to TRBD2. This CDR3 comprises 14 residues. After removal of 7 bases from V and 3 bases from J, the junction contained 7 bases not matched to a gene. In germline, CDR1 is SNHLY, CDR2 FYNNEI.

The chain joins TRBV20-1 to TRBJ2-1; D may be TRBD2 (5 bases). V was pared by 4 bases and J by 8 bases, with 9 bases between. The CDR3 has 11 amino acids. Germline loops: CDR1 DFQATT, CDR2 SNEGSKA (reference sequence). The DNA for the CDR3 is TGCAGTGCTAAGCTAGCCGATGAGCAGTTCTTC. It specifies CSAKLADEQFF.

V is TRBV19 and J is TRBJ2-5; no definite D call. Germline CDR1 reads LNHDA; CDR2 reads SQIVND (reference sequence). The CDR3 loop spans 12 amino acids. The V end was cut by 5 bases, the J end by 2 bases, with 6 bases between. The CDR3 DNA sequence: TGTGCCAGTAGTGTCAGTCAAGAGACCCAGTACTTC. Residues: CASSVSQETQYF.

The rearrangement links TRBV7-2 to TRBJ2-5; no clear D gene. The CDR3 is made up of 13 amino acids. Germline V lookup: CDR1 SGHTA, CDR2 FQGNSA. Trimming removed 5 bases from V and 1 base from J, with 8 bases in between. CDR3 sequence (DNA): TGTGCCAGCAGCGTGGTGGTCCAAGAGACCCAGTACTTC. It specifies CASSVVVQETQYF.

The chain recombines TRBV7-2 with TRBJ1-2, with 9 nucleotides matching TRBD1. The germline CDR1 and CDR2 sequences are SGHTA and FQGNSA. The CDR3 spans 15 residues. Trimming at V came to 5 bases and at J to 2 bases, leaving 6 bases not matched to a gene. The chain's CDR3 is CASSNSGTGNYGYTF. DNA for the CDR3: TGTGCCAGCAGCAACTCGGGGACAGGGAACTATGGCTACACCTTC.

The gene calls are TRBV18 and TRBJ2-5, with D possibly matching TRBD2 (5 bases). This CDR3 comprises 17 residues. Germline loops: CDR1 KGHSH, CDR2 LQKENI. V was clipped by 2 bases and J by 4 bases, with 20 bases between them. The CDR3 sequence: CASSPDSPGKVGETQYF. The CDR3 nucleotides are TGTGCCAGCTCACCAGATTCGCCGGGAAAGGTTGGAGAGACCCAGTACTTC.

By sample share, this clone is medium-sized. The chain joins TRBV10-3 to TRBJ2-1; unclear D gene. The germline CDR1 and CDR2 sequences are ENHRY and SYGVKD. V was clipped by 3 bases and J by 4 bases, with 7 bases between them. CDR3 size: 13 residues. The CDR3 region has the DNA TGTGCCATCAGTGAAACTATATACAATGAGCAGTTCTTC. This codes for CAISETIYNEQFF.

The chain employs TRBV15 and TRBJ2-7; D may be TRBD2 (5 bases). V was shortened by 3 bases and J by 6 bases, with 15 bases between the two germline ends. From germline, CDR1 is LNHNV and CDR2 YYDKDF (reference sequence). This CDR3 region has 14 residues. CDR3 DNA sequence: TGTGCCACCAGCAGTATACTAGAAACAAGCGAGCAGTACTTC. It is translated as CATSSILETSEQYF.

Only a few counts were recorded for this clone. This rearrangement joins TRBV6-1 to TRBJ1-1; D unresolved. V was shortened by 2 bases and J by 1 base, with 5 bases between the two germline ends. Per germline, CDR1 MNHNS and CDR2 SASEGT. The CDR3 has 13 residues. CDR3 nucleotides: TGTGCCAGCAGTGAATTTTCGAACACTGAAGCTTTCTTT. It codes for CASSEFSNTEAFF.

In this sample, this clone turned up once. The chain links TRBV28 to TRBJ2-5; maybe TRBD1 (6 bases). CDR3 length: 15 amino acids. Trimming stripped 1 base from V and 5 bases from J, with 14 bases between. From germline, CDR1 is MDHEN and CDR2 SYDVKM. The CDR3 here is CASSLLGRGAETQYF. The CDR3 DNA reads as TGTGCCAGCAGTTTATTGGGCAGGGGAGCGGAGACCCAGTACTTC.

CDR3 amino acids: CASSGTSGRPAGTGELFF. DNA of the CDR3: TGCGCCAGCAGCGGAACTAGCGGGAGGCCCGCGGGCACCGGGGAGCTGTTTTTT. The chain uses TRBV5-1 and TRBJ2-2, with 12 bases identical to TRBD2. Germline-derived CDR1 and CDR2 are SGHRS and YFSETQ. The CDR3 covers 18 residues. Trimming at V came to 4 bases and at J to 4 bases, leaving 11 bases not matched to a gene.

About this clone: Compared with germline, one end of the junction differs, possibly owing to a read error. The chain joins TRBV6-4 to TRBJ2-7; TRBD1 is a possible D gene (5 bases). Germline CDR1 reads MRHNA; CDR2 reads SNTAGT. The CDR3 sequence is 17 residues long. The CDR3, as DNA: TGTGCCAGCAGTTTCCCCCAGGGCCACAGGCCTATCTACGAGCGGTACTTC. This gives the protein CASSFPQGHRPIYERYF.

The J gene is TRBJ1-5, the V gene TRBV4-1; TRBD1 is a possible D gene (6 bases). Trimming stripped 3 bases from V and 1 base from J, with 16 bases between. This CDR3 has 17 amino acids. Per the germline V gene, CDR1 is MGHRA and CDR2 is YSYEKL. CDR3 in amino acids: CASSQTTRGGSNQPQHF. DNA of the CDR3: TGCGCCAGCAGCCAGACTACCAGGGGTGGGAGCAATCAGCCCCAGCATTTT.

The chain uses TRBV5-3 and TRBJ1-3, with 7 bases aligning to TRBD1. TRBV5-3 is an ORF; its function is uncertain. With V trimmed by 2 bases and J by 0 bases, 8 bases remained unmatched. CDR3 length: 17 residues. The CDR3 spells CARSLKGQAISGNTIYF. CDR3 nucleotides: TGTGCCAGAAGCTTAAAAGGACAGGCGATCTCTGGAAACACCATATATTTT.

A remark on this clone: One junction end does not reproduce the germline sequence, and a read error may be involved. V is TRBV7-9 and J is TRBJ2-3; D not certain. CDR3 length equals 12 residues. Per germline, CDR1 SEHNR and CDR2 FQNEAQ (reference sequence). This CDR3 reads CATSLTGDTQYF. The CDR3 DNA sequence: TGTGCCACCAGCTTAACCGGAGATACGCAGTATTTT.

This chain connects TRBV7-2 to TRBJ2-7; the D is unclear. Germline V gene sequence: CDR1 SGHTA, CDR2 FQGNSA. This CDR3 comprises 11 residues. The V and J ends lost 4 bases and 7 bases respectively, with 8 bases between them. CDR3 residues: CASSSDSEQYF. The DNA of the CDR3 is TGTGCCAGCAGCTCCGACTCAGAGCAGTACTTC.